This T cell receptor (beta chain) was documented in a study of T cell clonality in common variable immunodeficiency. Between the trimmed V and J ends, which lost 4 bases and 2 bases, there was a span of 14 bases. This CDR3 comprises 15 residues. Germline V gene data show CDR1 as SGHDN and CDR2 as FVKESK. Both groups were predominantly of Caucasian heritage. Heparinized whole blood, about 4.5 to 8.5 ml, came from each donor. This clone was counted at least ten times. Its target is not known. The read stops 3 residues short of the end of the CDR3; the missing end is completed from the germline J gene. Study-wide findings and caveats: CVID subjects shared fewer TCRbeta clones than healthy controls did. Common variable immunodeficiency TCR beta sequences reportedly had fewer deletions and N-nucleotide insertions. The cause of increased CVID clonality remains unclear without subpopulation sequencing.

Assay: immunoSEQ multiplex PCR; the TCRdb copy retains only in-frame clones and omits some. This sample comprises about 33,000 clones, none seen once only. The gene calls are TRBV14 and TRBJ1-2; possible D gene TRBD1, 5 bases. Material for sequencing was peripheral blood mononuclear cells. The sequence derives from a human donor with common variable immunodeficiency. CDR3: CASSRSRGGNYGYTF. The DNA read from the CDR3 is TGTGCCAGCAGCCGGAGCCGGGGGGGGAACTATGGC.